This T cell receptor (beta chain) appears in the sequencing data of a study of blood T cell repertoires in COVID-19. Study in general: Acute and convalescent COVID-19 samples came from the United States, Italy and Spain. PBMCs, B-cell-depleted T cells, or T cells were the source of the cDNA or gDNA that made up the material.

Source study methods: Estimation of nucleated cell counts relied on the amplification of reference gene primers. TCRdb keeps only in-frame clones here, not all; method: immunoSEQ multiplex PCR. V and J calls and clone size are copied from that table; D and trimming were computed from the DNA. Altogether more than 95,000 clones are present, 88% being singletons, with the ten largest covering 1.5% to 1.9%. Trimming cost V 3 bases and J 7 bases, with 12 bases left between them. CDR3 length equals 13 residues. The sample was peripheral blood. The clonotype comes from a human donor in a cohort sampled during active COVID-19. The rearrangement links TRBV12-3 or TRBV12-4 to TRBJ1-2; D gene uncertain. CDR3 sequence: CASSFRGPGGYTF. The CDR3 DNA reads as TGTGCCAGCAGTTTTAGAGGGCCTGGTGGCTACACCTTC.